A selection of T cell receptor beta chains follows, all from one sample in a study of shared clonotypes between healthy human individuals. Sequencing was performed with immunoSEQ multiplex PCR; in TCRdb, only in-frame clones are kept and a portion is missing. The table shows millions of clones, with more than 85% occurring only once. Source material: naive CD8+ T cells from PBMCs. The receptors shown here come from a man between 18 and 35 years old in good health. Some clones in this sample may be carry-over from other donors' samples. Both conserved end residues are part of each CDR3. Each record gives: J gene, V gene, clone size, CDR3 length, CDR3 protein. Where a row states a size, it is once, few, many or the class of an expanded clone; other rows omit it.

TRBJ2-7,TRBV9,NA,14,CASSVGGSMREQYF
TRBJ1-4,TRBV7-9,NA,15,CASSPPRVANEKLFF
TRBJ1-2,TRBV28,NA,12,CASRVGAFGYTF
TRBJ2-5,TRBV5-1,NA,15,CASRPSGWGQETQYF
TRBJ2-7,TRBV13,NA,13,CASSLGVSYEQYF
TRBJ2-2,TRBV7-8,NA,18,CASSTGGEGYSNTGELFF
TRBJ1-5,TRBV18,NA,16,CASSPAGFSSNQPQHF
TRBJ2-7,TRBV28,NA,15,CASSFAGITLDEQYF
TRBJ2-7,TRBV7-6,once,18,CASSPRGTSGSSSYEQYF
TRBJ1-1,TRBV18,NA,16,CASSPGTGGVNTEAFF
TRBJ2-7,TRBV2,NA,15,CASSSSGRAFYEQYF
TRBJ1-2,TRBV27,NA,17,CASSLSGPGQGNGGYTF
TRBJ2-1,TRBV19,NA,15,CASSMSSTSQQGQFF
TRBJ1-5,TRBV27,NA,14,CASSLTLYGQPQHF
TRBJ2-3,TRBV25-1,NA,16,CASSEVAGTLADTQYF
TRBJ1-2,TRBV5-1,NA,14,CASREPGQPEGYTF
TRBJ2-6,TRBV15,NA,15,CATSREGSGANVLTF
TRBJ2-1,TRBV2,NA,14,CASREAALYNEQFF
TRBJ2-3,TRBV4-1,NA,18,CASSPEPGLAGGPDTQYF
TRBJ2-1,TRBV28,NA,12,CASRTRGDEQFF
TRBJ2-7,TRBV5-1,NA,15,CASSLRFEFPYEQYF
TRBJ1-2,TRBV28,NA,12,CASSPGGFGYTF
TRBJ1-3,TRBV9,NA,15,CASSVGGGWGNTIYF
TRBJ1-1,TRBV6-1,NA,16,CASSEPSQGARTEAFF
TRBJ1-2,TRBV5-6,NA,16,CASSFSPRRRNYGYTF
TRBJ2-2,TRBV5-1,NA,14,CASSFRWGTGELFF
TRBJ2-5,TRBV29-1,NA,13,CSVVARNQETQYF
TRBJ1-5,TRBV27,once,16,CASSLTGTALNQPQHF
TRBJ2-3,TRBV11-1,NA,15,CASSQEAGGPDTQYF
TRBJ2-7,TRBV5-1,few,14,CASSFRQGRGEQYF
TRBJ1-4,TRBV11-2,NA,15,CASSKSTGSLEKLFF
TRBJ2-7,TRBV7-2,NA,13,CASSLKGSYEQYF
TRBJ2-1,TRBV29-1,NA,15,CSVEGGTGLYNEQFF
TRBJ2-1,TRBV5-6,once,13,CASSPGTSNEQFF
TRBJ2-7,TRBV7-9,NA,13,CASSLSPPPEQYF
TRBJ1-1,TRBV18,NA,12,CASSLGNTEAFF
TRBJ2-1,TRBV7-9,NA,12,CASSESSNEQFF
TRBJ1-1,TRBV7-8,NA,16,CASSLVPEGMNTEAFF
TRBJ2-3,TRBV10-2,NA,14,CASRGSGSSDTQYF
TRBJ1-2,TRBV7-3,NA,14,CASSLGGPNYGYTF
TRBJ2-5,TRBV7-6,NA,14,CASSLEVYQETQYF
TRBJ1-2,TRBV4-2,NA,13,CASSQVTGQGYTF
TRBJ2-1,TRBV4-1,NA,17,CASSQAFGTSVSLEQFF
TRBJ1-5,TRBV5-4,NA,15,CASSPDRGTNQPQHF
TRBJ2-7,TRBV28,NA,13,CATRGQSSYEQYF
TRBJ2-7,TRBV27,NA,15,CASKTAGTPPYEQYF
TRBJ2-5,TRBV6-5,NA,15,CASSYGGLAQETQYF
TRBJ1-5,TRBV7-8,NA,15,CASSPRVGSNQPQHF
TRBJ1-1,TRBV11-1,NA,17,CASSQPRETSMNTEAFF
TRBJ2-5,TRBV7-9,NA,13,CAISSWVGETQYF
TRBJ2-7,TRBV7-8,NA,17,CASSWSPGLMSSYEQYF
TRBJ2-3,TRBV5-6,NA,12,CASSYGRDTQYF
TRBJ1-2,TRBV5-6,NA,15,CASSLGTNGFYGYTF
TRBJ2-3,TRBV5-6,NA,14,CASSLGTGSDTQYF
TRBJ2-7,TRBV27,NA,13,CASRDRTSYEQYF
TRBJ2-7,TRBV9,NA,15,CASSVESQASGEQYF
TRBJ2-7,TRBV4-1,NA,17,CASSPPGGTDLSYEQYF
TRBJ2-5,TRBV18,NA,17,CASSPPDSEGGQETQYF
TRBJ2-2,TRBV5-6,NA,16,CASSLDTSGNTGELFF